This T cell receptor (beta chain) was sequenced for a study of blood T cell repertoires in COVID-19. Study background: COVID-19 samples collected from the United States, Italy and Spain covered acute and convalescent phases.

Followed longitudinally, the Seattle patients had been enrolled during active infection. Assay: immunoSEQ multiplex PCR; the TCRdb copy retains only in-frame clones and omits some. In the table there are approximately 240,000 clones, 80% to 95% of which are singletons. Sequenced sample: peripheral blood. The clonotype originates from a man aged 25 to 40 with COVID-19, enrolled during active disease.

CDR3 sequence (DNA): TGTGCCAGCTGGGTGGACAGGACGCACTACACCTTC. Protein product: CASWVDRTHYTF. The chain couples TRBV6-5 to TRBJ1-2, with 7 bases identical to TRBD1. V shed 8 bases, J shed 10 bases, and the junction held 10 bases outside the gene matches. CDR1 is MNHEY, CDR2 SVGAGI, per germline. The CDR3 totals 12 residues.